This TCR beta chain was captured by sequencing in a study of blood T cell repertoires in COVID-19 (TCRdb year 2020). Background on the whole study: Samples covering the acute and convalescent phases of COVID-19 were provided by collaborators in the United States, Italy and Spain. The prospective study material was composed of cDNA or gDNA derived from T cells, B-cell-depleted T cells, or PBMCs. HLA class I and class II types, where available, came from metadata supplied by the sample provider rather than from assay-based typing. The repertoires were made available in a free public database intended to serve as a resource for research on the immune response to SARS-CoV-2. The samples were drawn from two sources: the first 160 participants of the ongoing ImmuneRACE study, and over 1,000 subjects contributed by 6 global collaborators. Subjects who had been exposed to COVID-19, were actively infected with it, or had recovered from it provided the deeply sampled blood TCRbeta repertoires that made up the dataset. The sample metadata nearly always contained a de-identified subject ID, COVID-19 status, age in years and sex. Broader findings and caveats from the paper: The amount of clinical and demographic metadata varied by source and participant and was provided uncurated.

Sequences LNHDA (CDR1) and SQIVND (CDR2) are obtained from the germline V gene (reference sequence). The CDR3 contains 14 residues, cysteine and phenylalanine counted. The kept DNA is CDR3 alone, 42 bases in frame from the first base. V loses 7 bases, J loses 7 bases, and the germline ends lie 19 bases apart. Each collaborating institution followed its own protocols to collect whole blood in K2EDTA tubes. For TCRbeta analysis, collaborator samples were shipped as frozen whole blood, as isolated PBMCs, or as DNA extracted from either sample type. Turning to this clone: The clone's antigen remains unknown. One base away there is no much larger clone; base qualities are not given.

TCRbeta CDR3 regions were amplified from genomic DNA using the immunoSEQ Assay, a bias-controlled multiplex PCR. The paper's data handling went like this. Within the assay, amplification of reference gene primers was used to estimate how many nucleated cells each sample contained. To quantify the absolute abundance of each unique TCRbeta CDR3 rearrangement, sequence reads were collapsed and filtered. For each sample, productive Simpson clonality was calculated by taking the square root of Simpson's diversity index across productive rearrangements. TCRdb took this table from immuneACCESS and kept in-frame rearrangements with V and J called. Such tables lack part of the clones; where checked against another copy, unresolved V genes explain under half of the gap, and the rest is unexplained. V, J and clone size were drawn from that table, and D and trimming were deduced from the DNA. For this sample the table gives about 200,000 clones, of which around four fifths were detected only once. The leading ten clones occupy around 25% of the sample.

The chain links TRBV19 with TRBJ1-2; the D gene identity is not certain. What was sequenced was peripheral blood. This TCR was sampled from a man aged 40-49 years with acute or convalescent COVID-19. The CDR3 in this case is CASTAMGGLGGYTF. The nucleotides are TGTGCCAGTACCGCCATGGGAGGTCTTGGTGGCTACACCTTC.